What follows are 12 T cell receptor beta chains derived from one specimen sequenced in a study of shared clonotypes between healthy human individuals. It was CD45RO-negative cells, positively selected for CCR7, that made up naive CD8 cells, with terminally differentiated effector memory CD45RA+ cells excluded. Sequencing used immunoSEQ multiplex PCR; TCRdb keeps in-frame clones, though not all of them. The repertoire has about 700,000 clones, around 92% of them found once; the top ten carry roughly 24%. The source material was naive CD8+ T cells sorted from blood. These receptors all come from a man under 40 in good health.

V gene TRBV27 combines with J gene TRBJ2-7; D might be TRBD1 (5 bases). Trimming left V 9 bases short and J 2 bases short, with 11 bases between. The CDR3 is 12 residues long. Germline loops: CDR1 MNHEY, CDR2 SMNVEV (reference sequence). CDR3: CASHDRTYEQYF. The CDR3, as DNA: TGTGCCAGTCATGACAGAACCTACGAGCAGTACTTC.

This sequence joins TRBV29-1 and TRBJ2-5, with D perhaps assigned TRBD1 or TRBD2 (6 bases each). The germline V gene has CDR1 SQVTM and CDR2 ANQGSEA. This CDR3 spans 15 amino acids. The ends were cut back, 0 bases at V and 2 bases at J, with 13 bases in the middle. CDR3 DNA sequence: TGCAGCGTTGAAGATCCAGGGGAGGAACAAGAGACCCAGTACTTC. Translating gives CSVEDPGEEQETQYF.

V gene TRBV27 combines with J gene TRBJ1-3; D unresolved. CDR1 is MNHEY, CDR2 SMNVEV, per germline (reference sequence). The CDR3 runs 14 residues. The V and J ends lost 3 bases and 2 bases respectively, with 8 bases between them. The DNA for the CDR3 is TGTGCCAGCAGTTTCTCTAGGGCTGGAAACACCATATATTTT. This codes for CASSFSRAGNTIYF.

The chain is built from TRBV27 and TRBJ2-2; TRBD2 matches at 8 bases. CDR3 length: 17 residues. Germline assignment: CDR1 MNHEY and CDR2 SMNVEV (reference sequence). V was clipped by 2 bases and J by 4 bases; unmatched bases: 9. CDR3 amino acids: CASSLRSAGVVTGELFF. The CDR3 DNA follows: TGTGCCAGCAGTTTACGGTCAGCGGGAGTGGTCACCGGGGAGCTGTTTTTT.

The chain has TRBV7-9 and TRBJ2-1; 10 nucleotides line up with TRBD2. Germline CDR1 and CDR2: SEHNR and FQNEAQ (reference sequence). This CDR3 spans 16 amino acids. Germline trimming cut 5 bases from V and 2 bases from J; bases unmatched to any gene: 6. The DNA for the CDR3 is TGTGCCAGCAGCCCTACTAGCGGGACCACCTACAATGAGCAGTTCTTC. Protein product: CASSPTSGTTYNEQFF.

The chain employs TRBV9 and TRBJ2-1; D is ambiguous. The V gene's germline CDR1 is SGDLS and CDR2 YYNGEE. Trimming cost V 3 bases and J 5 bases, with 6 bases left between them. The CDR3 length is 12 residues. In DNA, the CDR3 is TGTGCCAGCAGCGGACGGAACAATGAGCAGTTCTTC. This encodes CASSGRNNEQFF.

The CDR3 nucleotides read TGTGCCAGCACTCGTAAGGACAACTCCTACGAGCAGTACTTC. Amino acids: CASTRKDNSYEQYF. V gene TRBV2 combines with J gene TRBJ2-7; D might be TRBD1 (5 bases). Between the trimmed V and J ends, which lost 7 bases and 0 bases, there was a span of 13 bases. The CDR3 is 14 residues long. CDR1 and CDR2 (germline): SNHLY, FYNNEI. Combining the CDR3 with reference TRBV2 and TRBJ2-7 gives the whole variable domain EPEVTQTPSHQVTQMGQEVILRCVPISNHLYFYWYRQILGQKVEFLVSFYNNEISEKSEIFDDQFSVERPDGSNFTLKIRSTKLEDSAMYFCASTRKDNSYEQYFGPGTRLTVT.

The CDR3 region has the DNA TGTGCCAGCAGTTTCTCGTGGACTAGCGGGAGGTTCGGGGAGACCCAGTACTTC. Protein sequence: CASSFSWTSGRFGETQYF. The V call is TRBV27, the J call TRBJ2-5, with TRBD2 identical over 14 bases. The CDR3 loop spans 18 amino acids. CDR1 and CDR2 (germline): MNHEY, SMNVEV (reference sequence). J gave up 5 bases and V 3 bases, and 11 bases lay outside the gene matches.

This CDR3 is CASSPRGSRLDDEQYF. The DNA of the CDR3 is TGTGCCAGCAGCCCGCGTGGGTCCAGATTAGACGACGAGCAGTACTTC. This chain connects TRBV7-9 to TRBJ2-7, with D hard to call. The germline CDR1 and CDR2 sequences are SEHNR and FQNEAQ (reference sequence). The CDR3 is 16 residues long. V shed 5 bases and J shed 5 bases, with 22 bases lying between them.

This clone appeared once. This chain links TRBV9 with TRBJ2-5, with 10 bases that match TRBD1. The trim removed 1 base at V and 4 bases at J, leaving 7 bases unmatched. Germline V lookup: CDR1 SGDLS, CDR2 YYNGEE. The CDR3 loop spans 16 amino acids. The CDR3 DNA reads as TGTGCCAGCAGCGTAAGTTTGAGGGACAGGGGAGAGACCCAGTACTTC. As protein: CASSVSLRDRGETQYF.

The chain has TRBV11-2 and TRBJ2-5; 14 positions agree with TRBD2. CDR1 and CDR2 from the germline V gene are SGHAT and FQNNGV. The CDR3 contains 16 residues. Losses at the gene ends were 5 bases for V and 5 bases for J; bases not matched to a gene: 7. CDR3 in amino acids: CASSTGTSGRGETQYF. The CDR3 DNA reads TGTGCCAGCAGCACCGGGACTAGCGGGAGAGGGGAGACCCAGTACTTC.

This chain connects TRBV6-5 to TRBJ1-2; D gene unclear. In germline, CDR1 is MNHEY, CDR2 SVGAGI. Trimming cost V 6 bases and J 0 bases, with 5 bases left between them. The CDR3 has 12 residues. For the CDR3, the DNA is TGTGCCAGCAGAAGAACTAACTATGGCTACACCTTC. Translation: CASRRTNYGYTF.